The 25 T cell receptor beta chains reported below all come from one sample, sequenced in a study of blood T cells in healthy people across ages. A second roughly 6 to 12 cycle PCR used barcoded and J-beta primers. TCRdb analysed the 5' RACE reads with MiXCR anew, one entry per CDR3 protein. The table has 1.5 million to 2 million distinct CDR3 sequences, 28% seen once; the top ten hold over 7%. The sequenced sample consisted of blood. These receptors were collected from a woman in her twenties or thirties in good health.

This clonotype was seen a few times. CDR3 bases: TGCAGCGTTAGGACAGTGGGGGCGAGAACTGAAGCTTTCTTT. Amino acids: CSVRTVGARTEAFF. This chain uses TRBV29-1 with TRBJ1-1; possibly TRBD1 for D (6 bases). Germline V gives CDR1 SQVTM, CDR2 ANQGSEA. Trimming cost V 5 bases and J 5 bases, with 18 bases left between them. This CDR3 is built from 14 residues.

The CDR3 nucleotides read TGTGCCATCAGTGAGATGAGGGGTGGTGGCTACACCTTC. Translated: CAISEMRGGGYTF. The chain recombines TRBV7-2 with TRBJ1-2; tentative D call: TRBD1 (5 bases). In germline, CDR1 is SGHTA, CDR2 FQGNSA. This CDR3 spans 13 amino acids. Trimming pared 10 bases from V and 7 bases from J, leaving 19 bases between.

This clonotype appeared a few times. The chain carries TRBV18 and TRBJ2-5; TRBD1 matches 9 bases. The germline V gene has CDR1 KGHSH and CDR2 LQKENI. The CDR3 spans 16 residues. Germline trimming cut 0 bases from V and 5 bases from J; bases unmatched to any gene: 7. In DNA, the CDR3 is TGTGCCAGCTCACCACCGGGAAACAGGGGGCGGGAGACCCAGTACTTC. Its translation: CASSPPGNRGRETQYF.

In its sample, this clonotype was seen a few times. The chain uses TRBV14 and TRBJ2-1, with 12 bases that match TRBD2. The CDR3 extends over 17 amino acids. The ends lost 3 bases at V and 8 bases at J; junction bases unmatched: 11. Germline loops: CDR1 SGHDN, CDR2 FVKESK. CDR3 sequence (DNA): TGTGCCAGCAGCCACGGATGGACTAGCGGGGAAAGGGATGAGCAGTTCTTC. It yields the protein CASSHGWTSGERDEQFF.

This clonotype was detected a few times. At one end the junction does not follow the germline gene, possibly because of a read error. The chain employs TRBV4-2 and TRBJ2-5; no clear D gene. The germline V gene encodes CDR1 LGHNA and CDR2 YNFKEQ. The CDR3 length is 14 residues. CDR3 region: CSSSQDEVQETQYF. CDR3 bases: TGTTCCAGCAGCCAAGATGAGGTACAAGAGACCCAGTACTTC.

There are a few counts of this clonotype. The chain combines TRBV7-2 with TRBJ1-1; D is ambiguous. The CDR3 is 13 residues long. Between the trimmed V and J ends, which lost 4 bases and 5 bases, there was a span of 11 bases. The germline CDR1 and CDR2 sequences are SGHTA and FQGNSA. CDR3 sequence (DNA): TGTGCCAGCAGCTCACAGCCGAGTACTGAAGCTTTCTTT. Translated, it gives CASSSQPSTEAFF.

The chain carries TRBV20-1 and TRBJ2-1, with TRBD2 matching 13 bases. The CDR3 contains 15 residues. The germline V gene encodes CDR1 DFQATT and CDR2 SNEGSKA (reference sequence). With V trimmed by 3 bases and J by 6 bases, 5 bases remained unmatched. CDR3 nucleotides: TGCAGTGCTAGGAGGGGACTAGCGGGATCCAATGAGCAGTTCTTC. The encoded protein is CSARRGLAGSNEQFF.

On this clonotype itself: One junction end disagrees with the germline gene, perhaps due to a read error. This chain uses TRBV29-1 with TRBJ2-6; D may be TRBD2 (6 bases). CDR3 size: 13 residues. The germline V gene has CDR1 SQVTM and CDR2 ANQGSEA. The CDR3 sequence: CSVEEGGANVRTF. The DNA of the CDR3 is TGCAGCGTTGAAGAGGGCGGGGCCAACGTCCGGACTTTC. Filled out from reference TRBV29-1 and TRBJ2-6, the complete variable domain reads SAVISQKPSRDICQRGTSLTIQCQVDSQVTMMFWYRQQPGQSLTLIATANQGSEATYESGFVIDKFPISRPNLTFSTLTVSNMSPEDSSIYLCSVEEGGANVRTFGAGSRLTVL.

V and J are TRBV4-2 and TRBJ2-5, with 11 bases identical to TRBD2. CDR3 length: 16 amino acids. The ends lost 0 bases at V and 11 bases at J; junction bases unmatched: 11. Per germline, CDR1 LGHNA and CDR2 YNFKEQ. Here the CDR3 DNA reads TGTGCCAGCAGCCAAGAAGGGACTAGCGGCCACAATGAGCAGTACTTC. Translation: CASSQEGTSGHNEQYF.

The CDR3 here is CASSPRGQGGDEQFF. The CDR3 DNA reads as TGTGCCAGCAGCCCCAGGGGACAGGGAGGCGATGAGCAGTTCTTC. This chain links TRBV12-3 or TRBV12-4 with TRBJ2-1, with 9 bases lining up with TRBD1. This CDR3 is 15 amino acids long. V gave up 6 bases and J gave up 8 bases; unmatched junction bases: 11.

This chain links TRBV4-1 with TRBJ1-5, with a weak D call TRBD1 (6 bases). Per the germline V gene, CDR1 is MGHRA and CDR2 is YSYEKL. The CDR3 loop spans 15 amino acids. The ends were cut back, 2 bases at V and 7 bases at J, with 15 bases in the middle. In DNA, the CDR3 is TGCGCCAGCAGCCAAACAGGGACGGCTAAACAGCCCCAGCATTTT. Amino acid sequence: CASSQTGTAKQPQHF.

A few counts support this clonotype. The chain couples TRBV30 to TRBJ2-7; 8 bases are shared with TRBD2. The trim removed 4 bases at V and 3 bases at J, leaving 5 bases unmatched. The length of the CDR3 is 13 residues. CDR1 is GTSNPN, CDR2 SVGIG, per germline (reference sequence). CDR3: CAWMGLDLYEQYF. DNA for the CDR3: TGTGCCTGGATGGGACTAGACCTCTACGAGCAGTACTTC.

This clonotype was observed a few times. V gene TRBV9 combines with J gene TRBJ2-5; no clear D gene. The J call may be wrong; the DNA end is better matched by TRBJ2-7. This CDR3 is 14 amino acids long. CDR1 SGDLS and CDR2 YYNGEE come from the germline V gene. The CDR3 loop is CASSPVVYPYEQYF. CDR3 nucleotide sequence: TGTGCCAGCAGCCCCGTGGTCTACCCCTACGAGCAGTACTTC.

The chain combines TRBV7-2 with TRBJ2-3; TRBD1 might be the D (6 bases). The length of the CDR3 is 17 residues. The germline gives CDR1 SGHTA, CDR2 FQGNSA. The V end was cut by 5 bases, the J end by 2 bases, with 20 bases between. In nucleotides, the CDR3 is TGTGCCAGCAGCACAGGGCCGGGACGGCCCTACACAGATACGCAGTATTTT. Residues: CASSTGPGRPYTDTQYF.

The rearrangement links TRBV14 to TRBJ2-1, with D unclear. Looked up from germline, CDR1 is SGHDN and CDR2 is FVKESK. V shed 3 bases and J shed 5 bases, with 11 bases lying between them. This CDR3 comprises 14 residues. The CDR3, as DNA: TGTGCCAGCAGCCAGACTCCCCTCGACAATGAGCAGTTCTTC. It specifies CASSQTPLDNEQFF.

CDR3 bases: TGTGCCAGCAGCTCGCGACTAGCGGGGCGCTCCTACAATGAGCAGTTCTTC. Its protein is CASSSRLAGRSYNEQFF. This chain connects TRBV7-6 to TRBJ2-1; 11 positions match TRBD2. Germline trimming cut 4 bases from V and 0 bases from J; bases unmatched to any gene: 5. This CDR3 region has 17 residues. From germline, CDR1 is SGHVS and CDR2 FNYEAQ. Full variable domain (outside the CDR3, taken from reference TRBV7-6 and TRBJ2-1): GAGVSQSPRYKVTKRGQDVALRCDPISGHVSLYWYRQALGQGPEFLTYFNYEAQQDKSGLPNDRFSAERPEGSISTLTIQRTEQRDSAMYRCASSSRLAGRSYNEQFFGPGTRLTVL.

The chain carries TRBV6-5 and TRBJ2-7; no reliable D call. Germline V lookup: CDR1 MNHEY, CDR2 SVGAGI. The CDR3 covers 15 residues. Deletions cut 7 bases from V and 1 base from J, with 17 bases between. CDR3 DNA: TGTGCCAGCACCACCCGGCTGGGCGGTTCCTACGAGCAGTACTTC. Its translation is CASTTRLGGSYEQYF.

There are many counts of this clonotype. The V call is TRBV7-2, the J call TRBJ2-5; TRBD2 matches at 10 bases. This CDR3 has 19 residues. Germline-derived CDR1 and CDR2 are SGHTA and FQGNSA. Losses at the gene ends were 5 bases for V and 2 bases for J; bases not matched to a gene: 17. CDR3 DNA: TGTGCCAGCAGCCCCCGCAAGCGGGGGGGCCTAGGGGGACAAGAGACCCAGTACTTC. As protein: CASSPRKRGGLGGQETQYF.

Many counts were recorded for this clonotype. The V call is TRBV10-3, the J call TRBJ2-1; a weak D match, TRBD2 (5 bases). The CDR3 loop spans 13 amino acids. In germline, CDR1 is ENHRY, CDR2 SYGVKD. Trimming cost V 2 bases and J 5 bases, with 7 bases left between them. CDR3 sequence reads: CAISERGDNEQFF. In DNA, the CDR3 is TGTGCCATCAGTGAGCGGGGAGACAATGAGCAGTTCTTC.

Only a few counts were recorded for this clonotype. This chain connects TRBV6-1 to TRBJ1-2; D uncertain. The CDR3 loop spans 15 amino acids. Germline lookup yields CDR1 MNHNS and CDR2 SASEGT. The ends were cut back, 10 bases at V and 5 bases at J, with 23 bases in the middle. The CDR3 DNA reads as TGTGCCACTAGGGAGGCTCCTTCCCTAGGATATGGCTACACCTTC. It is translated as CATREAPSLGYGYTF.

The V gene is TRBV3-1, the J gene TRBJ2-5; TRBD2 matches 8 bases. CDR1 is LGHDT and CDR2 is YNNKEL in the germline V gene (reference sequence). There are 14 residues in the CDR3. The trim removed 4 bases at V and 1 base at J, leaving 2 bases unmatched. CDR3 loop: CASSRTSPQETQYF. In DNA form, the CDR3 reads TGTGCCAGCAGCCGGACTAGCCCCCAAGAGACCCAGTACTTC.

A note on this clonotype: One end of the junction fails to match germline, which may point to a read error. The chain has TRBV28 and TRBJ1-2; D is unresolved. The germline gives CDR1 MDHEN, CDR2 SYDVKM. This CDR3 contains 15 residues. CDR3 sequence (DNA): TGTGCCAGCAGCGGCACCCTAACAACTAACTGTGGCTACACCTTC. Amino acid sequence: CASSGTLTTNCGYTF.

This rearrangement joins TRBV19 to TRBJ2-3; no reliable D call. Per the germline V gene, CDR1 is LNHDA and CDR2 is SQIVND (reference sequence). V dropped 3 bases and J dropped 10 bases, with 17 bases sitting between them. The CDR3 length is 14 residues. Written as DNA, the CDR3 is TGTGCCAGTAGTATGCTTGGCGGATCAAATGCGCAGTATTTT. This encodes CASSMLGGSNAQYF.

The chain carries TRBV2 and TRBJ2-1; D not resolved. Trimming stripped 4 bases from V and 2 bases from J, with 12 bases between. The CDR3 has 15 residues. The germline V gene has CDR1 SNHLY and CDR2 FYNNEI. This CDR3 reads CASSVVAGPYNEQFF. CDR3 sequence (DNA): TGTGCCAGCAGTGTCGTGGCCGGGCCCTACAATGAGCAGTTCTTC.

This clonotype has a single count. One base away lies a much larger clone, so this may be a sequencing read error. The final CDR3 position lacks the conserved phenylalanine or tryptophan, pointing to a likely read error. The chain combines TRBV11-2 with TRBJ2-7; D unclear. This CDR3 contains 13 residues. The germline CDR1 and CDR2 sequences are SGHAT and FQNNGV. V lost 0 bases to trimming and J lost 2 bases, with 5 bases between them. The CDR3 region is CASSLDPPYEQYC. The CDR3 coding sequence is TGTGCCAGCAGCTTAGATCCCCCCTACGAGCAGTACTGC.